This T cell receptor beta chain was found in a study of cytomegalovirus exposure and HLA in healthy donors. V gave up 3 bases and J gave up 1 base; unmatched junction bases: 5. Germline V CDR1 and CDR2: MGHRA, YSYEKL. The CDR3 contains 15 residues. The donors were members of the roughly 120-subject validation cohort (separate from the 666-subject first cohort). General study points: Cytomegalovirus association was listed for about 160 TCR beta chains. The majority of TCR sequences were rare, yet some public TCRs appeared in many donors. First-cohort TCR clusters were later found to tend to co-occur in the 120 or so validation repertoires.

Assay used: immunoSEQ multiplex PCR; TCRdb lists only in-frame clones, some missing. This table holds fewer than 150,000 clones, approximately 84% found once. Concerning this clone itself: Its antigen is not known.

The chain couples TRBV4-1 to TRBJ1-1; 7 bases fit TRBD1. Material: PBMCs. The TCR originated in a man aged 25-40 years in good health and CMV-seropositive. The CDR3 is CASSQAGTANTEAFF. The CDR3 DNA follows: TGCGCCAGCAGCCAGGCCGGGACAGCGAACACTGAAGCTTTCTTT.